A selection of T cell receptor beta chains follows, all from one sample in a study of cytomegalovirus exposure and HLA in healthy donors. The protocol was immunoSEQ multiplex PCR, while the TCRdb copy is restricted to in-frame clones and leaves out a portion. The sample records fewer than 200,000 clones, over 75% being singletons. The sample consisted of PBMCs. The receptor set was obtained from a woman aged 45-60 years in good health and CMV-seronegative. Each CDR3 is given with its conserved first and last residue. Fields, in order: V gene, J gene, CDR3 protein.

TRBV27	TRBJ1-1	CASSPGQYTEAFF
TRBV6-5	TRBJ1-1	CASSEWSLKGAFF
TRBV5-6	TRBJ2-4	CASSLATLRYKNIQYF
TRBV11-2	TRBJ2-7	CASSSLRDSSYEQYF
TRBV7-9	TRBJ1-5	CASSLMGGGNQPQHF
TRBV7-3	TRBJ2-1	CASSWAPSSYNEQFF
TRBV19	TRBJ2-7	CASSIPPGQGAHEQYF
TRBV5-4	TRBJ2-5	CASTPTNVGADETQYF
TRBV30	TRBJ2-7	CAWTTSGYEQYF
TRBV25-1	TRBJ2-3	CASSGGGGTDTQYF
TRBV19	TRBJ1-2	CASSIVGGGYGYTF
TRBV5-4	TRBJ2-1	CASSSGTDHGYEQFF
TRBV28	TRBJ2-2	CASRAGAFRTGELFF
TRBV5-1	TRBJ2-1	CASSYLAATYNEQFF
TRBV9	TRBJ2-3	CASSPRQSSSTDTQYF
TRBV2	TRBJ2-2	CASSDQYGELFF
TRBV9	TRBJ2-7	CASSLAGGTYEQYF
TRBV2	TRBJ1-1	CASRLAQNTEAFF
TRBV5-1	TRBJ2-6	CASSLGGQFPLNVLTF
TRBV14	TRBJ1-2	CASSPSGQGIYGYTF
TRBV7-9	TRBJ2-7	CASSFNQGYEQYF
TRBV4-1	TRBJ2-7	CASSQDRSGGVYEQYF
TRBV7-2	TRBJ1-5	CASSFGGQPQHF
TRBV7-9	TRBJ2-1	CASSPAGGREQFF
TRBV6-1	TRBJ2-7	CASSEAQGLLSYEQYF
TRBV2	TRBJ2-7	CASSGTGRHEQYF
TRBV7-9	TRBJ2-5	CASSFTGTSGSRVRETQYF
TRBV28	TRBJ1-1	CASSLYRGGGAFF
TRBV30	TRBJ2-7	CAWSERGGSYEQYF
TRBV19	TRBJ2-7	CASSPGRRNGYEQYF
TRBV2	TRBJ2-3	CASSERLAGGLGTDTQYF
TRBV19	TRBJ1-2	CASSIVLTGNGYTF
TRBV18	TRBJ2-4	CASSFDRGGIQYF